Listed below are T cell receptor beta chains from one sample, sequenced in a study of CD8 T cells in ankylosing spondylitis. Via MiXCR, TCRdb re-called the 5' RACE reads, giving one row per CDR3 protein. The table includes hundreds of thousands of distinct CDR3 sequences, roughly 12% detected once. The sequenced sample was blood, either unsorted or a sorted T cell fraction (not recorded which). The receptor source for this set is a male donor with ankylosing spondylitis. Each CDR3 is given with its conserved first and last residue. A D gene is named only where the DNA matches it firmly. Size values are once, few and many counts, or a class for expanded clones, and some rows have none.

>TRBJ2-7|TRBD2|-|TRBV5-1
CASSVLAGGSYEQYF
TGCGCCAGCAGCGTACTAGCGGGAGGGTCCTACGAGCAGTACTTC
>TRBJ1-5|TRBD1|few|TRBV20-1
CSARGQGSQPQHF
TGCAGTGCTAGGGGACAGGGGAGTCAGCCCCAGCATTTT
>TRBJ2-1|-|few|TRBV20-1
CSARDGALGQFF
TGCAGTGCTAGAGATGGCGCGCTGGGGCAGTTCTTC
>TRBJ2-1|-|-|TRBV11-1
CASSLLLRRGPSTSLNEQFF
TGTGCCAGCAGCTTACTGCTACGGCGGGGTCCGAGCACTAGTTTGAATGAGCAGTTCTTC
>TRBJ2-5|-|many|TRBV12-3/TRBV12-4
CASSSNRETQYF
TGTGCCAGCAGTAGCAATAGAGAGACCCAGTACTTC
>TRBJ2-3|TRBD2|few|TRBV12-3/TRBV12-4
CASSLERASGSADF
TGTGCCAGCAGTTTAGAGCGGGCTAGCGGGAGCGCGGATTTT
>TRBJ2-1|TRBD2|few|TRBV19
CASSMAGAYNEQFF
TGTGCCAGTAGTATGGCGGGAGCCTACAATGAGCAGTTCTTC
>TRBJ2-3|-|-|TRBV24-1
CATSDFDRTSTDTQYF
TGTGCCACCAGTGATTTTGACAGGACTAGCACAGATACGCAGTATTTT
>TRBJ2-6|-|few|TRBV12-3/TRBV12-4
CASSFRGGTYFGANVLTF
TGTGCCAGCAGTTTCAGGGGCGGGACCTACTTTGGGGCCAACGTCCTGACTTTC
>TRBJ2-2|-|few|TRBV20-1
CSARKDSNTGELFF
TGCAGTGCTAGGAAGGACTCTAACACCGGGGAGCTGTTTTTT
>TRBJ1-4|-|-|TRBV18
CASSPQGGIVGEKLFF
TGTGCCAGCTCACCACAGGGCGGAATTGTTGGTGAAAAACTGTTTTTT
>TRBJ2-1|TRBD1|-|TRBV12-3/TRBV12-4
CASNPVDGTGGRGEQFF
TGTGCCAGCAACCCGGTGGATGGGACAGGGGGCAGGGGTGAGCAGTTCTTC
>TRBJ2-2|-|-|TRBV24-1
CATSGTPFTGELFF
TGTGCCACCTCCGGGACACCTTTCACCGGGGAGCTGTTTTTT
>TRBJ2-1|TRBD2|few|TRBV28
CASSPDLQTSGSANEQFF
TGTGCCAGCAGTCCCGACCTACAGACTAGCGGGAGTGCGAATGAGCAGTTCTTC
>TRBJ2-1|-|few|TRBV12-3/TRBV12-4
CASSLDRRDRLLDEQFF
TGTGCCAGCAGTCTTGATCGCCGGGACCGGCTTTTGGATGAGCAGTTCTTC
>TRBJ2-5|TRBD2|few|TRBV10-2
CASSEVAGTETQYF
TGCGCCAGCAGTGAGGTAGCGGGAACGGAGACCCAGTACTTC